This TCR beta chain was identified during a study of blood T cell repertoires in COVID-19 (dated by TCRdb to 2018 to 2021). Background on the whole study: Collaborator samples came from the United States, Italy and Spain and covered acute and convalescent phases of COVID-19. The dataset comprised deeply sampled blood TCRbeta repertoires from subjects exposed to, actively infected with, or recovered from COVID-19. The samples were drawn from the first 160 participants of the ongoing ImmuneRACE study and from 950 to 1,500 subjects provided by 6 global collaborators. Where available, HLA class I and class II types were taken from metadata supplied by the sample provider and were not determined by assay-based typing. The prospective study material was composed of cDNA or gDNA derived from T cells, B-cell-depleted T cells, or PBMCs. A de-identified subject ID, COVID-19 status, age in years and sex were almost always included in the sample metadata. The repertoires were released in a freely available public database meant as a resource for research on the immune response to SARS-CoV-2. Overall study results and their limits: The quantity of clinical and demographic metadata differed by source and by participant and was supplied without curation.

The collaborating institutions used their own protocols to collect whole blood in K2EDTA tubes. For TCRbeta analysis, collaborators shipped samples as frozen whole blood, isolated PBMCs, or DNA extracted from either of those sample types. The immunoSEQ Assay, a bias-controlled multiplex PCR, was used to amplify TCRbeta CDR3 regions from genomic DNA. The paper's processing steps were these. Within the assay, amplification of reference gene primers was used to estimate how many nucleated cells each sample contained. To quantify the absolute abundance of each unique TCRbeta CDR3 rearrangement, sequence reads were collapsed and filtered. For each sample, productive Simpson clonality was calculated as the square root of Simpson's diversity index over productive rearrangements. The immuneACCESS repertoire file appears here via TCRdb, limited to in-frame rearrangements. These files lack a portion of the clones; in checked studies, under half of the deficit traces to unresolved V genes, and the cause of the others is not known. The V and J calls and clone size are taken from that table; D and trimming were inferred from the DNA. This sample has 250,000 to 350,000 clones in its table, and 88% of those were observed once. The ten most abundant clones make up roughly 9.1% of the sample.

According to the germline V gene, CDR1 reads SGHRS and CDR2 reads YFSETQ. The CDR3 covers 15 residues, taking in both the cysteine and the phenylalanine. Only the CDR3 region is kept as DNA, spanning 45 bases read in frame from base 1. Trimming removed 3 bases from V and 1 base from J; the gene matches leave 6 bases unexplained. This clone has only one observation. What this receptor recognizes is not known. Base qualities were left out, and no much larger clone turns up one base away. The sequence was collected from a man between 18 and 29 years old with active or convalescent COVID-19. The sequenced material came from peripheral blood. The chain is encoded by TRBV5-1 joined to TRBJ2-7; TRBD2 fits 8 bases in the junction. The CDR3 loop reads CASSSSGGYSYEQYF. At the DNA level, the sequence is TGCGCCAGCAGCTCGAGCGGGGGCTATTCCTACGAGCAGTACTTC.